This T cell receptor (beta chain) was sequenced for a study of response to subunit inactivated influenza vaccine. Study outcomes and limitations: Only a handful of new T cells, the authors suggested, are recruited with each seasonal influenza vaccination.

One entry per CDR3 protein results from TCRdb running MiXCR on the RT-PCR reads. The table shows 280,000 or so distinct CDR3 sequences, with about a fifth occurring only once. Germline assignment: CDR1 SEHNR and CDR2 FQNEAQ (reference sequence). The CDR3 loop spans 14 amino acids. J lost 4 bases, V lost 5 bases, and 7 bases had no gene match. A note on this clonotype: What it binds is unknown.

The source of this sequence is a man between 45 and 75 years old who received an inactivated influenza vaccine. The rearrangement uses TRBV7-9 and TRBJ2-5; 7 bases are a match to TRBD1. The sequencing here drew on PBMCs from blood, taken approximately 22 months after vaccination. The chain's CDR3 is CASSLLTGTETQYF. The DNA for the CDR3 is TGTGCCAGCAGCCTGCTGACAGGGACAGAGACCCAGTACTTC.